This is a list of T cell receptor beta chains from one sample in a study of T cell repertoires in cytomegalovirus infection. Their recognized antigens are unknown. TCRdb itself ran the reads through MiXCR, one entry per CDR3 protein. Here the sample spans fewer than 65,000 distinct CDR3 sequences, 15% to 25% being singletons. Sequencing was performed on CD8+ T cells from cultured PBMCs, taken from culture after CMV antigen stimulation. The receptors stem from a human donor in good health (CMV status not recorded). Some clones in this sample may be carry-over from other donors' samples. Both conserved end residues are part of each CDR3. The order of the fields is V gene, clone size, J gene, CDR3 protein. Expanded clones are given a class, and other clones once, few, many or no size at all.

>TRBV7-2|-|TRBJ2-7
CASSLAGHDEQYF
>TRBV10-3|-|TRBJ2-3
CAISESSGRVVSDTQYF
>TRBV12-3/TRBV12-4|few|TRBJ1-5
CASRGTGGFDQPQHF
>TRBV4-2|-|TRBJ2-2
CASSQDTGELFF
>TRBV12-3/TRBV12-4|-|TRBJ1-4
CASSDRWDKRGEKLFF
>TRBV20-1|-|TRBJ2-1
CSARDLTGTRTTDQFF
>TRBV19|-|TRBJ1-1
CASSISWQENTEAFF
>TRBV4-3|-|TRBJ1-1
CASSQDQSGSGTEAFF
>TRBV11-1|few|TRBJ2-1
CASSLEYGRAGEQFF
>TRBV21-1|-|TRBJ2-1
CASSTTSGAGEQFF
>TRBV6-6|few|TRBJ2-5
CASSLDSGGQETQYF
>TRBV7-6|-|TRBJ1-1
CASSPSTGTEAFF
>TRBV7-3|-|TRBJ2-5
CASSPTGDRAGTQYF
>TRBV2|few|TRBJ1-6
CASSPGQDYNSPLHF
>TRBV12-3/TRBV12-4|-|TRBJ2-3
CASRPTGVRVTDTQYF
>TRBV12-5|-|TRBJ2-2
CASGLREGGTGELFF
>TRBV7-8|-|TRBJ2-1
CASSLERRANEQFF
>TRBV7-2|many|TRBJ2-5
CASSPRTGLGQETQYF
>TRBV7-8|few|TRBJ2-3
CASSSMPRPDTQYF
>TRBV14|-|TRBJ1-1
CASSRGTGYMNTEAFF
>TRBV29-1|few|TRBJ1-1
CSAFISGATEAFF
>TRBV4-2|many|TRBJ2-5
CASSHPQETQYF
>TRBV11-2|-|TRBJ2-3
CASSLVFPQPTGGRKSTDTQYF
>TRBV24-1|-|TRBJ2-3
CATSPGLYTDTQYF
>TRBV7-8|-|TRBJ2-2
CASSTPTGELFF
>TRBV7-9|few|TRBJ2-7
CASSFSGVNSYEQYF
>TRBV12-3/TRBV12-4|-|TRBJ2-5
CASRGTSYQETQYF
>TRBV7-9|-|TRBJ2-5
CASSLPESGETQYF
>TRBV7-2|few|TRBJ2-1
CASSEIYNEQFF
>TRBV6-1|few|TRBJ1-5
CASSVRATRGNQPQHF
>TRBV27|-|TRBJ2-1
CASSLGSSRAGVGYNEQFF
>TRBV7-2|few|TRBJ1-3
CVSSLETGLSGNTIYF
>TRBV4-3|-|TRBJ2-1
CASSQDLRTSSIDEQFF
>TRBV4-3|few|TRBJ2-1
CASSSGTSGLSYNEQFF
>TRBV9|-|TRBJ2-1
CASSVEQSSYNEQFF
>TRBV2|many|TRBJ1-6
CASFKDWSSYNSPLHF
>TRBV9|-|TRBJ2-1
CASSDSRGLAYNEQFF
>TRBV7-6|few|TRBJ1-2
CASSPGLGYTF
>TRBV28|once|TRBJ2-7
CASSSGQAVYEQYF
>TRBV7-2|few|TRBJ2-2
CASSPPLTGELFF
>TRBV12-3/TRBV12-4|few|TRBJ2-1
CASSSRGEPYNEQFF